A selection of T cell receptor beta chains follows, all from one sample in a study of CD8+ T cells in alopecia areata. The table came from immunoSEQ multiplex PCR; TCRdb's copy has only in-frame clones and leaves some out. Among hundreds of thousands of clones, 50% to 65% were seen once, and the ten largest hold around 0.44%. Sequenced material: CD4+ T cells sorted from blood, taken at week 0. The receptors derive from a human donor with alopecia areata. Both conserved end residues are part of each CDR3. Each record gives: V gene, J gene, D gene, clone size, CDR3 protein, CDR3 DNA. A D gene is named only where the DNA matches it firmly. Expanded clones are given a class, and other clones once, few, many or no size at all.

V gene: TRBV5-8; J gene: TRBJ2-3; D gene: .; clone size: .; CDR3 protein: CASTPGDRYTDTQYF; CDR3 DNA: TGTGCCAGCACCCCGGGGGACAGATACACAGATACGCAGTATTTT
V gene: TRBV7-9; J gene: TRBJ1-5; D gene: .; clone size: .; CDR3 protein: CASSLETNGRNQPQHF; CDR3 DNA: TGTGCCAGCAGCCTCGAGACCAACGGACGCAATCAGCCCCAGCATTTT
V gene: TRBV30; J gene: TRBJ1-2; D gene: TRBD1; clone size: few; CDR3 protein: CAWNLQGTYGYTF; CDR3 DNA: TGTGCCTGGAATCTACAGGGGACCTATGGCTACACCTTC
V gene: TRBV10-3; J gene: TRBJ1-2; D gene: TRBD1; clone size: .; CDR3 protein: CAIRPTGTGDGYTF; CDR3 DNA: TGTGCCATCAGGCCGACCGGGACAGGGGATGGCTACACCTTC
V gene: TRBV6-5; J gene: TRBJ2-3; D gene: .; clone size: .; CDR3 protein: CASSYRTVTDTQYF; CDR3 DNA: TGTGCCAGCAGTTACCGGACAGTCACAGATACGCAGTATTTT
V gene: TRBV28; J gene: TRBJ2-1; D gene: TRBD2; clone size: .; CDR3 protein: CASSGLAGAYNEQFF; CDR3 DNA: TGTGCCAGCAGTGGACTAGCGGGAGCTTACAATGAGCAGTTCTTC
V gene: TRBV4-2; J gene: TRBJ2-7; D gene: .; clone size: few; CDR3 protein: CASSQDLDYTYEQYF; CDR3 DNA: TGTGCCAGCAGCCAAGATCTCGACTATACCTACGAGCAGTACTTC
V gene: TRBV19; J gene: TRBJ1-2; D gene: .; clone size: .; CDR3 protein: CASSMTDPYGYTF; CDR3 DNA: TGTGCCAGTAGTATGACAGACCCCTATGGCTACACCTTC
V gene: TRBV5-1; J gene: TRBJ2-5; D gene: .; clone size: .; CDR3 protein: CASSLVRGRGETQYF; CDR3 DNA: TGCGCCAGCAGCTTGGTGCGGGGGCGAGGAGAGACCCAGTACTTC
V gene: TRBV29-1; J gene: TRBJ1-2; D gene: TRBD1; clone size: .; CDR3 protein: CSVVEGAQGYTF; CDR3 DNA: TGCAGCGTTGTTGAGGGGGCGCAGGGCTACACCTTC
V gene: TRBV9; J gene: TRBJ2-7; D gene: TRBD2; clone size: .; CDR3 protein: CASSVGTSGTYEQYF; CDR3 DNA: TGTGCCAGCAGCGTCGGGACTAGCGGGACCTACGAGCAGTACTTC
V gene: TRBV25-1; J gene: TRBJ1-1; D gene: .; clone size: .; CDR3 protein: CASSEGTFNTEAFF; CDR3 DNA: TGTGCCAGCAGCGAGGGGACATTTAACACTGAAGCTTTCTTT
V gene: TRBV2; J gene: TRBJ2-5; D gene: TRBD1; clone size: once; CDR3 protein: CASRSGQHQETQYF; CDR3 DNA: TGTGCCAGCAGGTCGGGACAGCACCAAGAGACCCAGTACTTC
V gene: TRBV7-9; J gene: TRBJ1-1; D gene: .; clone size: .; CDR3 protein: CASRGTRDRKNTEAFF; CDR3 DNA: TGTGCCAGCAGGGGAACACGGGACCGCAAGAACACTGAAGCTTTCTTT
V gene: TRBV7-3; J gene: TRBJ2-3; D gene: .; clone size: once; CDR3 protein: CASSLAGTRATDTQYF; CDR3 DNA: TGTGCCAGCAGCTTAGCCGGGACCCGGGCTACAGATACGCAGTATTTT
V gene: TRBV30; J gene: TRBJ1-1; D gene: .; clone size: .; CDR3 protein: CAGYSQGTAFF; CDR3 DNA: TGTGCCGGGTACTCACAGGGAACGGCTTTCTTT
V gene: TRBV18; J gene: TRBJ2-5; D gene: .; clone size: .; CDR3 protein: CASSPPRAGETQYF; CDR3 DNA: TGTGCCAGCTCACCACCCAGGGCCGGGGAGACCCAGTACTTC
V gene: TRBV29-1; J gene: TRBJ2-7; D gene: TRBD2; clone size: .; CDR3 protein: CSVTQLAGAQSGYEQYF; CDR3 DNA: TGCAGCGTTACGCAGCTAGCGGGAGCCCAGTCTGGGTACGAGCAGTACTTC